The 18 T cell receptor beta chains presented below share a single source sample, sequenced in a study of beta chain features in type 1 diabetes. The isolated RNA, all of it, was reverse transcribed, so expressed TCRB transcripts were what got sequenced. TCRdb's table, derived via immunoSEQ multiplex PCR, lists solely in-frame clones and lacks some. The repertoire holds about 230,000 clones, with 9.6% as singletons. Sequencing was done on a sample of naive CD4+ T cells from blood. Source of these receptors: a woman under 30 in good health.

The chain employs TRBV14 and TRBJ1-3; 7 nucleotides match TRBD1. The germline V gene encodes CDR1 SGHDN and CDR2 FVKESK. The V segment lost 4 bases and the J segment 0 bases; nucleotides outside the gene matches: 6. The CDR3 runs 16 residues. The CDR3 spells CASSREQGYSGNTIYF. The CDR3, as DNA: TGTGCCAGCAGCCGAGAACAGGGGTACTCTGGAAACACCATATATTTT.

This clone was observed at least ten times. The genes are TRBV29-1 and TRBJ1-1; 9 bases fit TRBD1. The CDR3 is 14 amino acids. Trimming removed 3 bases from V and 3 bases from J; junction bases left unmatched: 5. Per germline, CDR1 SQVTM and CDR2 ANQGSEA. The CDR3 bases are TGCAGCGTTGAGGACAGGGGAGTGTACACTGAAGCTTTCTTT. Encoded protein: CSVEDRGVYTEAFF.

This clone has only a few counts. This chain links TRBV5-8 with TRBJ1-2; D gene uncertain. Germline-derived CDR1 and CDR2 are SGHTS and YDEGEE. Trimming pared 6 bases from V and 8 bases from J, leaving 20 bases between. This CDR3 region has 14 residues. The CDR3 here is CASTTAEGARGYTF. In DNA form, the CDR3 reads TGTGCCAGCACCACTGCAGAGGGAGCACGGGGCTACACCTTC.

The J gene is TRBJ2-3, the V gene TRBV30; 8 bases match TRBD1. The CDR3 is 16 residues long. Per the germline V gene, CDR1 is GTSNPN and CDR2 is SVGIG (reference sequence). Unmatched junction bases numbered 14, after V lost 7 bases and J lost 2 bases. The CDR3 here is CAYITTGGRPTDTQYF. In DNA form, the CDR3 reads TGTGCCTACATAACCACAGGGGGGAGGCCCACAGATACGCAGTATTTT.

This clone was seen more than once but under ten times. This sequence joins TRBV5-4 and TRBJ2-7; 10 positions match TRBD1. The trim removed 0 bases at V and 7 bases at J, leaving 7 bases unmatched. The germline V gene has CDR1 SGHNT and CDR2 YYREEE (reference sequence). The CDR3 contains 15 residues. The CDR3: CASSLGQGAHGEQYF. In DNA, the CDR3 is TGTGCCAGCAGCTTGGGACAGGGGGCGCACGGGGAGCAGTACTTC. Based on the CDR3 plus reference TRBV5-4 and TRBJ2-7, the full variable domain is ETGVTQSPTHLIKTRGQQVTLRCSSQSGHNTVSWYQQALGQGPQFIFQYYREEENGRGNFPPRFSGLQFPNYSSELNVNALELDDSALYLCASSLGQGAHGEQYFGPGTRLTVT.

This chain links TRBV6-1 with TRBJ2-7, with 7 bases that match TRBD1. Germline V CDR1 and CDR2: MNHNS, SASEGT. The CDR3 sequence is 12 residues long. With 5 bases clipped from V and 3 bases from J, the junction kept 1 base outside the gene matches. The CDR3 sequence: CASSRQGYEQYF. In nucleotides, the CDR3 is TGTGCCAGCAGTAGACAGGGCTACGAGCAGTACTTC.

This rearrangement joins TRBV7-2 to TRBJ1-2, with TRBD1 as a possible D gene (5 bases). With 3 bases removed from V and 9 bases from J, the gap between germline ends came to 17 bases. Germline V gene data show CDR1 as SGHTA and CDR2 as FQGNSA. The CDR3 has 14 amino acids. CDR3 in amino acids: CASSLKGQLWSYTF. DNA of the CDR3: TGTGCCAGCAGCTTGAAGGGGCAGTTATGGAGCTACACCTTC.

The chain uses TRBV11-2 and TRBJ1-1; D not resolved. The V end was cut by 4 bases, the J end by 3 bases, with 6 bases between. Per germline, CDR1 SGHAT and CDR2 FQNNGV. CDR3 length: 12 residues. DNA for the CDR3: TGTGCCAGCAGCTCGAGGTACACTGAAGCTTTCTTT. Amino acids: CASSSRYTEAFF. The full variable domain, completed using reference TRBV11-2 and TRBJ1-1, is EAGVAQSPRYKIIEKRQSVAFWCNPISGHATLYWYQQILGQGPKLLIQFQNNGVVDDSQLPKDRFSAERLKGVDSTLKIQPAKLEDSAVYLCASSSRYTEAFFGQGTRLTVV.

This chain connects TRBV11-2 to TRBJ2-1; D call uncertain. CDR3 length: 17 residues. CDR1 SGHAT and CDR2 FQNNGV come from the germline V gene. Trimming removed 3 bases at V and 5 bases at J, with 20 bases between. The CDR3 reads CASSLPPRYRQHNEQFF. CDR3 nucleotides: TGTGCCAGCAGCTTGCCCCCCAGGTACCGGCAACACAATGAGCAGTTCTTC.

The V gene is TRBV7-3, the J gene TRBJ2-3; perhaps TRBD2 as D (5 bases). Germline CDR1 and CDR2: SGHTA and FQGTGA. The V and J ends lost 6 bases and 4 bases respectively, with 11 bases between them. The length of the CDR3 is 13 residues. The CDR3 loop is CASSWTPSDTQYF. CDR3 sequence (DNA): TGTGCCAGCAGTTGGACTCCCTCAGATACGCAGTATTTT.

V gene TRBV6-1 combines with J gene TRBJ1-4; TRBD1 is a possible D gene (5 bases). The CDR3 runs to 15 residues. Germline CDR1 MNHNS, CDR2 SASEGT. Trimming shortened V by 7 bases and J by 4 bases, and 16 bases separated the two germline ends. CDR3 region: CASKDGGTRNEKLFF. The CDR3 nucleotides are TGTGCCAGCAAGGATGGGGGGACCCGTAATGAAAAACTGTTTTTT.

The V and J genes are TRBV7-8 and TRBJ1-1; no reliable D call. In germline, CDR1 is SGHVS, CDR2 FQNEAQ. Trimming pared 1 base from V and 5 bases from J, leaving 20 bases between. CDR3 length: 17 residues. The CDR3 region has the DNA TGTGCCAGCAGCTTAGAGGCACTGCGGAGTTCGAGGACTGAAGCTTTCTTT. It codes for CASSLEALRSSRTEAFF. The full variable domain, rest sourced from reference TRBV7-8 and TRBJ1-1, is GAGVSQSPRYKVAKRGQDVALRCDPISGHVSLFWYQQALGQGPEFLTYFQNEAQLDKSGLPSDRFFAERPEGSVSTLKIQRTQQEDSAVYLCASSLEALRSSRTEAFFGQGTRLTVV.

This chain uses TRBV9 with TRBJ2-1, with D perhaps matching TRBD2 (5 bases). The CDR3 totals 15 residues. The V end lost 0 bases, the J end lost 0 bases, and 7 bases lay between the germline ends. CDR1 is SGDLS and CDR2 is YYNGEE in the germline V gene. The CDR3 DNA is TGTGCCAGCAGCGTAGAGGCGGGCTCCTACAATGAGCAGTTCTTC. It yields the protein CASSVEAGSYNEQFF.

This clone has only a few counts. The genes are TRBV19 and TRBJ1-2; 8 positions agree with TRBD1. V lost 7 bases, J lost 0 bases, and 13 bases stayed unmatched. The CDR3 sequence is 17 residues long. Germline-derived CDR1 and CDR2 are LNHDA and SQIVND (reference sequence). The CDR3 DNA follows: TGTGCCAGTACCCCTTGGACAGGGATAAATACTAACTATGGCTACACCTTC. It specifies CASTPWTGINTNYGYTF.

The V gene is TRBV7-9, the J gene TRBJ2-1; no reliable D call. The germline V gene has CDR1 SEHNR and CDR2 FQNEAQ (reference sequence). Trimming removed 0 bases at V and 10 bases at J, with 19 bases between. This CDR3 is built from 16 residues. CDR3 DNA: TGTGCCAGCAGCTTAGCGTTAGAGACTCGGATCCCAGAGCAGTTCTTC. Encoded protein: CASSLALETRIPEQFF.

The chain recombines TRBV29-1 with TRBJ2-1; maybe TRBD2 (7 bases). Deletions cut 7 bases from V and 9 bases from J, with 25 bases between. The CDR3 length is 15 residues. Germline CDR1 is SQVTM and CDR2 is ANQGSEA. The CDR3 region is CSGTIVRGGHGEQFF. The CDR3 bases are TGCAGCGGGACGATTGTGAGGGGGGGCCACGGTGAGCAGTTCTTC.

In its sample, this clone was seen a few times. The DNA of the CDR3 is TGTGCCAGCTCACCAATGCGGGGGAGCACAGATACGCAGTATTTT. It encodes CASSPMRGSTDTQYF. The rearrangement links TRBV18 to TRBJ2-3; 7 bases fit TRBD2. The CDR3 is 15 residues long. The V gene's germline CDR1 is KGHSH and CDR2 LQKENI. With V trimmed by 2 bases and J by 0 bases, 2 bases remained unmatched.

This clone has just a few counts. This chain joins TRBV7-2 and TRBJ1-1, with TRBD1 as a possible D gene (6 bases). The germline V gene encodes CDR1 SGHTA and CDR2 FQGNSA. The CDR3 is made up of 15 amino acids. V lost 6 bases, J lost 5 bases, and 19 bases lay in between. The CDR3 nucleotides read TGTGCCAGCAGTCAACAGGGCCTCCTCGGGACTGAAGCTTTCTTT. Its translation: CASSQQGLLGTEAFF.